Shown below are 17 T cell receptor beta chains from a single sample sequenced in a study of regulatory T cells in long-lasting Graves disease. Stated time point: newly diagnosed GD, antithyroid drugs for less than 3 months. The TCR library was prepared using RNA isolated from PBMCs. HTBI primers from iRepertoire and Arm-PCR of CDR3 regions yielded the TCR beta libraries. TCRdb reprocessed the multiplex PCR reads with MiXCR, giving one entry per CDR3 protein. The profile shows around 250,000 distinct CDR3 sequences, about a sixth of them singletons. The input for sequencing was peripheral blood mononuclear cells (PBMCs), taken at new diagnosis, from a patient treated with antithyroid drugs. The receptors stem from a female donor with Graves disease.

This clonotype was observed many times. The chain uses TRBV28 and TRBJ2-7; 8 positions agree with TRBD2. Germline lookup yields CDR1 MDHEN and CDR2 SYDVKM. Trimming at V came to 3 bases and at J to 2 bases, leaving 9 bases not matched to a gene. The CDR3 length is 16 residues. CDR3 DNA: TGTGCCAGCAGTTTGCTGGGGTCGGGAGGGACCTACGAGCAGTACTTC. Residues: CASSLLGSGGTYEQYF.

Ten or more counts support this clonotype. The J gene is TRBJ2-7, the V gene TRBV20-1; 12 bases map to TRBD2. Germline V gene sequence: CDR1 DFQATT, CDR2 SNEGSKA (reference sequence). Trimming cost V 1 base and J 6 bases; bases outside gene matches: 7. This CDR3 is 15 amino acids long. The CDR3, as DNA: TGCAGTGCTAGAGGACTAGCGGGAGACACCGGCGAGCAGTACTTC. Translation gives CSARGLAGDTGEQYF.

The table lists this clonotype with many counts. The chain joins TRBV20-1 to TRBJ2-7, with D tentatively TRBD2 (6 bases). Trimming cost V 3 bases and J 3 bases, with 15 bases left between them. The CDR3 runs 14 residues. Germline V gives CDR1 DFQATT, CDR2 SNEGSKA (reference sequence). The chain's CDR3 is CSASEGGPLYEQYF. The CDR3 bases are TGCAGTGCTAGCGAGGGAGGCCCCCTCTACGAGCAGTACTTC.

This sequence joins TRBV7-2 and TRBJ2-3, with a tentative D call TRBD2 (6 bases). This CDR3 is built from 13 residues. Trimming cost V 4 bases and J 5 bases, with 10 bases left between them. The V gene's germline CDR1 is SGHTA and CDR2 FQGNSA. CDR3 amino acids: CASSYRRGDTQYF. The CDR3 DNA sequence: TGTGCCAGCAGCTATCGGCGGGGAGATACGCAGTATTTT.

This clonotype was recorded a few times. One base away lies a much larger clone, so this may be a sequencing read error. CDR3 region: CATSDRGDHTGDTQYF. In nucleotides, the CDR3 is TGTGCCACCAGTGATCGGGGGGACCACACGGGAGATACGCAGTATTTT. V usage is TRBV24-1 and J usage is TRBJ2-3, with 7 positions matching TRBD2. The length of the CDR3 is 16 residues. The trim removed 3 bases at V and 5 bases at J, leaving 10 bases unmatched. Germline-derived CDR1 and CDR2 are KGHDR and SFDVKD.

This clonotype has ten or more counts. The chain couples TRBV6-1 to TRBJ1-2; D might be TRBD1 (6 bases). Germline-derived CDR1 and CDR2 are MNHNS and SASEGT. The CDR3 covers 13 residues. Deletions cut 6 bases from V and 6 bases from J, with 14 bases between. The CDR3 DNA follows: TGTGCCAGCAGCGCCAGACAGGCTGATGGCTACACCTTC. It yields the protein CASSARQADGYTF.

Ten or more counts support this clonotype. The chain has TRBV11-2 and TRBJ1-4; possibly TRBD1 for D (6 bases). The CDR3 contains 14 residues. V shed 3 bases and J shed 2 bases, with 7 bases lying between them. CDR1 is SGHAT and CDR2 is FQNNGV in the germline V gene. Here the CDR3 reads CASSFGGTNEKLFF. The CDR3 coding sequence is TGTGCCAGCAGCTTCGGGGGCACTAATGAAAAACTGTTTTTT.

This clonotype has a count of ten or more. The rearrangement joins TRBV30 to TRBJ1-5, with D possibly TRBD1 on 5 matching bases. Germline CDR1 GTSNPN, CDR2 SVGIG (reference sequence). The CDR3 has 13 residues. Deletions cut 5 bases from V and 3 bases from J, with 11 bases between. The CDR3 DNA sequence: TGTGCCTGGTCCGTGGGGCACAATCAGCCCCAGCATTTT. Protein sequence: CAWSVGHNQPQHF.

This clonotype was seen many times. This chain connects TRBV6-1 to TRBJ1-5; no firm D call. The V end was cut by 0 bases, the J end by 3 bases, with 15 bases between. The CDR3 has 17 residues. Germline loops: CDR1 MNHNS, CDR2 SASEGT. CDR3 loop: CASSEANSLEFNQPQHF. CDR3 in DNA: TGTGCCAGCAGTGAAGCAAACAGCCTAGAATTCAATCAGCCCCAGCATTTT.

The chain couples TRBV30 to TRBJ1-2, with a weak D call TRBD1 (5 bases). CDR3 length: 14 amino acids. CDR1 and CDR2 from the germline V gene are GTSNPN and SVGIG (reference sequence). V lost 3 bases to trimming and J lost 4 bases, with 15 bases between them. The CDR3 DNA is TGTGCCTGGAGGACTACCGTCAGGGTCTATGGCTACACCTTC. This codes for CAWRTTVRVYGYTF.

This clonotype was seen at least ten times. This chain uses TRBV18 with TRBJ2-1; possible D gene TRBD2, 5 bases. Trimming removed 0 bases at V and 10 bases at J, with 13 bases between. This CDR3 spans 14 amino acids. CDR1 is KGHSH, CDR2 LQKENI, per germline. The CDR3 nucleotides read TGTGCCAGCTCACCACCGAGTAGCGTTCGGGAGCAGTTCTTC. The encoded protein is CASSPPSSVREQFF.

The genes are TRBV2 and TRBJ1-5; D is unresolved. CDR3 length: 14 amino acids. CDR1 SNHLY and CDR2 FYNNEI come from the germline V gene. The V and J ends lost 1 base and 6 bases respectively, with 10 bases between them. CDR3 nucleotide sequence: TGTGCCAGCAGTGAAGACAGTCCCGGTCAGCCCCAGCATTTT. It specifies CASSEDSPGQPQHF.

This clonotype appeared many times. The CDR3, as DNA: TGTGCCTGGAGTGTAGAGGGACAGGATACTTTCTTT. Translation gives CAWSVEGQDTFF. The chain has TRBV30 and TRBJ1-1, with 8 bases fitting TRBD1. After removal of 0 bases from V and 12 bases from J, the junction contained 6 bases not matched to a gene. CDR3 length: 12 residues. Germline V gene data show CDR1 as GTSNPN and CDR2 as SVGIG (reference sequence).

At least ten counts were recorded for this clonotype. The V gene is TRBV3-1, the J gene TRBJ2-1, with 7 bases fitting TRBD1. Per the germline V gene, CDR1 is LGHDT and CDR2 is YNNKEL (reference sequence). This CDR3 is 16 amino acids long. The ends lost 2 bases at V and 9 bases at J; junction bases unmatched: 13. CDR3 sequence (DNA): TGTGCCAGCAGCCAATGGGACAGTTTACAGGGTCGTGAGCAGTTCTTC. This codes for CASSQWDSLQGREQFF.

This clonotype was seen once. This probably arose from a read error, given a far larger clone one base away. The chain employs TRBV7-2 and TRBJ2-7, with no clear D. Germline CDR1 and CDR2: SGHTA and FQGNSA. This CDR3 contains 13 residues. V was clipped by 1 base and J by 4 bases, with 8 bases between them. The CDR3 coding sequence is TGTGCCAGCAGCTTAGGGAGCCTGTACGAGCAGTACTTC. It yields the protein CASSLGSLYEQYF.

This sequence joins TRBV5-1 and TRBJ1-1; D perhaps matches TRBD1 (5 bases). Per germline, CDR1 SGHRS and CDR2 YFSETQ. V was cut by 4 bases and J by 5 bases, with 9 bases left in between. This CDR3 comprises 12 residues. The CDR3 protein is CASSEGTTEAFF. The CDR3 region has the DNA TGCGCCAGCAGCGAAGGGACGACTGAAGCTTTCTTT.

This chain links TRBV4-2 with TRBJ2-2; TRBD1 or TRBD2 may be the D gene (5 bases each). The germline gives CDR1 LGHNA, CDR2 YNFKEQ. The CDR3 has 17 amino acids. V gave up 4 bases and J gave up 1 base, with 16 bases separating them. CDR3 residues: CASSLRGQGRNTGELFF. CDR3 bases: TGTGCCAGCAGCCTGAGGGGTCAGGGACGGAACACCGGGGAGCTGTTTTTT.